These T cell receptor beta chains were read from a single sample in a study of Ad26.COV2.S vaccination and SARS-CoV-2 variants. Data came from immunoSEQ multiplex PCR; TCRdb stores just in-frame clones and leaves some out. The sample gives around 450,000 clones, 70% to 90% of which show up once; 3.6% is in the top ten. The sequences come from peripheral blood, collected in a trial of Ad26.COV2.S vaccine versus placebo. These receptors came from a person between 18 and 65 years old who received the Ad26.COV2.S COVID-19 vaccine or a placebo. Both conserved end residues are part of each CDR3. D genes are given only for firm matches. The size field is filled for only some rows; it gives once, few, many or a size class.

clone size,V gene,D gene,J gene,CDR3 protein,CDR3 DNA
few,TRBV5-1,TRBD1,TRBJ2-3,CASSSEQGGTDTQYF,TGCGCCAGCAGCTCGGAACAGGGGGGCACAGATACGCAGTATTTT
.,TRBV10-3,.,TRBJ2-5,CAISESQGETQYF,TGTGCCATCAGTGAGTCCCAGGGAGAGACCCAGTACTTC
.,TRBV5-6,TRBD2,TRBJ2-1,CASSLYLAVYNEQFF,TGTGCCAGCAGCTTATATCTAGCGGTCTACAATGAGCAGTTCTTC
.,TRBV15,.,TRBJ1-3,CATSRDRISGNTIYF,TGTGCCACCAGCAGAGATAGGATCTCTGGAAACACCATATATTTT
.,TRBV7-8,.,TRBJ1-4,CASSLRGRDEKLFF,TGTGCCAGCAGCTTACGAGGGAGGGATGAAAAACTGTTTTTT
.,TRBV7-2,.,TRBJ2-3,CASSPSYTDTQYF,TGTGCCAGCAGCCCCTCCTACACAGATACGCAGTATTTT
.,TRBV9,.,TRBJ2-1,CASSVGGSRENEQFF,TGTGCCAGCAGCGTAGGAGGGAGTCGAGAAAATGAGCAGTTCTTC
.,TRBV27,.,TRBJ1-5,CASSNREGQPQHF,TGTGCCAGCAGCAACAGGGAGGGGCAGCCCCAGCATTTT
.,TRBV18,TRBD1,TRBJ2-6,CASSPGQGASGANVLTF,TGTGCCAGCTCACCAGGACAGGGGGCCTCTGGGGCCAACGTCCTGACTTTC
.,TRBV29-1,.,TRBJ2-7,CSVGAGATYEQYF,TGCAGCGTTGGGGCGGGTGCCACCTACGAGCAGTACTTC
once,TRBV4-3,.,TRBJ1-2,CASSTENRADGYTF,TGCGCCAGCAGCACCGAAAACAGGGCTGATGGCTACACCTTC
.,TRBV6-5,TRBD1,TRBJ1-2,CASSYDGQGGYGYTF,TGTGCCAGCAGTTACGACGGACAGGGGGGCTATGGCTACACCTTC
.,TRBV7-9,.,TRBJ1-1,CASSHGRVEAFF,TGTGCCAGCAGCCACGGGAGGGTGGAAGCTTTCTTT
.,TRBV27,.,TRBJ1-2,CASSLAGPGGYTF,TGTGCCAGCAGTTTAGCGGGGCCTGGGGGCTACACCTTC
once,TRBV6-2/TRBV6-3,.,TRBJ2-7,CASSYGGTIGYEQYF,TGTGCCAGCAGTTACGGGGGGACCATTGGCTACGAGCAGTACTTC
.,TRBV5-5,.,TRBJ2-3,CASSLQGDSSTDTQYF,TGTGCCAGCAGCTTGCAGGGGGACTCTAGCACAGATACGCAGTATTTT
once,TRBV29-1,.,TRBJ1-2,CSAVGRGYGYTF,TGCAGCGCCGTTGGGAGGGGCTATGGCTACACCTTC
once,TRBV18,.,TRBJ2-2,CASSPDWAGELFF,TGTGCCAGCTCACCGGACTGGGCCGGGGAGCTGTTTTTT
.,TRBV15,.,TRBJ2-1,CATSRAGSRNNEQFF,TGTGCCACCAGCAGAGCTGGCTCCCGAAACAATGAGCAGTTCTTC
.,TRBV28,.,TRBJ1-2,CASRPPHERINYGYTF,TGTGCCAGCAGACCACCACACGAGAGAATCAACTATGGCTACACCTTC
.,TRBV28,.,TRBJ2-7,CASEGTARSYEQYF,TGTGCCAGCGAGGGGACGGCTCGGTCCTACGAGCAGTACTTC
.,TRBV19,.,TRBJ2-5,CASTPGPYQETQYF,TGTGCCAGTACCCCGGGTCCGTACCAAGAGACCCAGTACTTC
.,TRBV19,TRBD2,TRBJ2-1,CASSIISSGYNEQFF,TGTGCCAGTAGTATCATTTCTAGCGGCTACAATGAGCAGTTCTTC
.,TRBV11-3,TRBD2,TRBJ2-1,CASSWTSGADNEQFF,TGTGCCAGCAGTTGGACTAGCGGGGCTGACAATGAGCAGTTCTTC
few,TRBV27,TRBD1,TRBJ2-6,CASSLFAGGAGANVLTF,TGTGCCAGCAGTTTATTTGCAGGGGGCGCTGGGGCCAACGTCCTGACTTTC
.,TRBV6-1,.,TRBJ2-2,CASSEEGPNTGELFF,TGTGCCAGCAGTGAAGAGGGCCCGAACACCGGGGAGCTGTTTTTT
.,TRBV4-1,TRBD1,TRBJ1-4,CASSPGQGNEKLFF,TGCGCCAGCAGCCCGGGACAGGGGAATGAAAAACTGTTTTTT
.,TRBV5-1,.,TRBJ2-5,CASSLVTSGETQYF,TGCGCCAGCAGCTTGGTGACCTCAGGCGAGACCCAGTACTTC
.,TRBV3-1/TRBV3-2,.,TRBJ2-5,CASSPVGGPPRETQYF,TGTGCCAGCAGCCCCGTTGGTGGCCCTCCGCGGGAGACCCAGTACTTC
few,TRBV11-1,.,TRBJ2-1,CASSLVSRGDNEQFF,TGTGCCAGCAGCTTAGTTAGCAGAGGGGACAATGAGCAGTTCTTC
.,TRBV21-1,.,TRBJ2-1,CASSKGGNNEQFF,TGTGCCAGCAGCAAAGGCGGAAACAATGAGCAGTTCTTC
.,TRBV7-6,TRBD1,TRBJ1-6,CASSLRDRESPLHF,TGTGCCAGCAGCTTACGGGACAGGGAATCACCCCTCCACTTT
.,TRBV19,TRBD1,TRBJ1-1,CASSTRQGAGEAFF,TGTGCCAGTAGTACGAGACAGGGGGCAGGTGAAGCTTTCTTT
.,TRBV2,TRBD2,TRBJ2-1,CASRDGRPEQFF,TGTGCCAGCAGGGACGGGAGGCCTGAGCAGTTCTTC
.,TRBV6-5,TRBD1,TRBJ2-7,CASRRQGNEQYF,TGTGCCAGCAGGAGACAGGGCAACGAGCAGTACTTC
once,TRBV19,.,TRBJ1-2,CASSIVVNPANYGYTF,TGTGCCAGTAGTATAGTGGTCAACCCGGCTAACTATGGCTACACCTTC
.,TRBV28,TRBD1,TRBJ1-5,CASPRGNRGYSNQPQHF,TGTGCCAGTCCGAGGGGAAACAGGGGGTATAGCAATCAGCCCCAGCATTTT
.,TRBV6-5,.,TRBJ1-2,CASSYHRRDGYTF,TGTGCCAGCAGTTACCACCGGCGGGATGGCTACACCTTC
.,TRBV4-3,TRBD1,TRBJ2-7,CASSQDPGTGGWEQYF,TGCGCCAGCAGCCAAGATCCTGGGACAGGGGGCTGGGAGCAGTACTTC
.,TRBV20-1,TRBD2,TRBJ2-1,CSASGRSGGFNEQFF,TGCAGTGCTAGTGGTCGGAGCGGGGGTTTCAATGAGCAGTTCTTC
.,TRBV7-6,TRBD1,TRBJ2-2,CASSLGSGGDTGELFF,TGTGCCAGCAGCTTAGGGTCAGGGGGTGACACCGGGGAGCTGTTTTTT
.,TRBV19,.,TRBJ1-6,CASSIELATLSSYNSPLHF,TGTGCCAGTAGTATAGAACTGGCTACACTGAGCTCCTATAATTCACCCCTCCACTTT
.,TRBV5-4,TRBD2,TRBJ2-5,CASSKGLVAPQETQYF,TGTGCCAGCAGCAAGGGACTAGTTGCCCCACAAGAGACCCAGTACTTC
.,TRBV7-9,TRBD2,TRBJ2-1,CASTLVVAGGIYEQFF,TGTGCCAGCACCCTAGTGGTAGCGGGGGGTATCTATGAGCAGTTCTTC
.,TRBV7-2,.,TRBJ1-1,CASSLEQTYEAFF,TGTGCCAGCAGCTTAGAACAGACCTATGAAGCTTTCTTT
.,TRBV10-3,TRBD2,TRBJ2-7,CAISVTIAAQRDHSGGNYEQYF,TGTGCCATCAGTGTCACAATTGCAGCCCAGAGGGATCATAGCGGGGGAAACTACGAGCAGTACTTC
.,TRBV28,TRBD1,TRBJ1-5,CASRRGTGELTGQPQHF,TGTGCCAGCAGACGGGGGACAGGGGAACTGACGGGGCAGCCCCAGCATTTT
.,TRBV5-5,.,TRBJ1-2,CASSSIGSRNGYTF,TGTGCCAGCAGCTCGATAGGGTCAAGGAATGGCTACACCTTC
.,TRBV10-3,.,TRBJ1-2,CAISEQLGYTF,TGTGCCATCAGTGAACAGCTTGGCTACACCTTC
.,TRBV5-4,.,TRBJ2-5,CASTPDGEETQYF,TGTGCCAGCACCCCCGACGGCGAGGAGACCCAGTACTTC
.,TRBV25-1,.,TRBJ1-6,CASSESGPLYNSPLHF,TGTGCCAGCAGTGAAAGTGGGCCCCTTTATAATTCACCCCTCCACTTT
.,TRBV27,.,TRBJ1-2,CASSLTASYGYTF,TGTGCCAGCAGTTTAACCGCTTCCTATGGCTACACCTTC